A single sample gave rise to the 17 T cell receptor beta chains below, sequenced in a study of chemoradiotherapy in HPV16-positive cancers. Some clones are missing from TCRdb's copy, which holds only in-frame ones; the method was immunoSEQ multiplex PCR. Among approximately 12,000 clones listed, 80% to 95% were seen once. Sequences were derived from blood, sampled from a patient who underwent chemoradiotherapy. The source of these receptors is a human donor with HPV-associated anogenital cancer.

The rearrangement links TRBV4-2 to TRBJ2-4, with D tentatively TRBD1 (6 bases). Germline V gene data show CDR1 as LGHNA and CDR2 as YNFKEQ. The V and J ends lost 3 bases and 6 bases respectively, with 24 bases between them. The CDR3 is 18 residues long. In DNA, the CDR3 is TGTGCCAGCAGCCACATTACCCAGGGGCCAAGGGGTCCAAACATTCAGTACTTC. It is translated as CASSHITQGPRGPNIQYF.

Only one count was recorded for this clone. This chain joins TRBV11-3 and TRBJ2-3; no reliable D call. The CDR3 loop spans 16 amino acids. V was cut by 1 base and J by 0 bases, with 11 bases left in between. Germline loops: CDR1 SGHNT, CDR2 YENEEA. This CDR3 is CASSLGLQGSTDTQYF. CDR3 in DNA: TGTGCCAGCAGCTTAGGACTCCAAGGAAGCACAGATACGCAGTATTTT.

The chain recombines TRBV6-4 with TRBJ2-1; D perhaps matches TRBD1 (6 bases). Germline assignment: CDR1 MRHNA and CDR2 SNTAGT. Trimming removed 1 base from V and 10 bases from J, with 17 bases in between. The CDR3 contains 15 residues. The CDR3 DNA is TGTGCCAGCAGTGACTACAGGGTAGGGAACGGGGAGCAGTTCTTC. It encodes CASSDYRVGNGEQFF.

This chain connects TRBV6-5 to TRBJ1-1; D is unresolved. The V end was cut by 7 bases, the J end by 2 bases, with 11 bases between. This CDR3 spans 13 amino acids. Germline V gene sequence: CDR1 MNHEY, CDR2 SVGAGI. CDR3: CASTLGVNTEAFF. CDR3 DNA: TGTGCCAGCACCCTAGGAGTTAACACTGAAGCTTTCTTT.

The rearrangement joins TRBV7-8 to TRBJ1-2; D is undetermined. There are 17 residues in the CDR3. CDR1 is SGHVS, CDR2 FQNEAQ, per germline. The V end was cut by 2 bases, the J end by 3 bases, with 19 bases between. The CDR3 is CASSLYIGVQVYYGYTF. The CDR3 DNA reads TGTGCCAGCAGCTTATACATTGGGGTCCAAGTTTACTATGGCTACACCTTC.

CDR3 bases: TGTGCCAGCCAAAAGAGCTGGGACAGCGACAATGAGCAGTTCTTC. This gives the protein CASQKSWDSDNEQFF. V and J are TRBV25-1 and TRBJ2-1; 7 bases match TRBD1. The J segment lost 5 bases and the V segment lost 8 bases, leaving 12 bases of the junction unmatched. The CDR3 consists of 15 residues. Germline CDR1 MGHDK, CDR2 SYGVNS.

The genes are TRBV11-2 and TRBJ2-3; D uncertain. V lost 5 bases and J 8 bases, leaving 11 bases between the germline ends. CDR1 and CDR2 from the germline V gene are SGHAT and FQNNGV. CDR3 length: 12 amino acids. The CDR3, as DNA: TGTGCCAGCAGCCGTGAAAGCTCTACGCAGTATTTT. This encodes CASSRESSTQYF.

This clone was counted a single time. V usage is TRBV6-6 and J usage is TRBJ1-5; D call uncertain. The CDR3 contains 14 residues. V was clipped by 2 bases and J by 9 bases, with 14 bases between them. CDR1 is MNHNY, CDR2 SVGAGI, per germline (reference sequence). The CDR3 bases are TGTGCCAGCAGTTACGACCTGGAGAGTTTGCCCCAGCATTTT. This sequence encodes CASSYDLESLPQHF.

This clone was found once. This chain connects TRBV9 to TRBJ2-2; TRBD1 or TRBD2 may be the D gene (7 bases each). CDR1 SGDLS and CDR2 YYNGEE come from the germline V gene. V was clipped by 4 bases and J by 7 bases, with 23 bases between them. The CDR3 runs to 17 residues. CDR3 amino acids: CASSTWGGGESHGELFF. CDR3 in DNA: TGTGCCAGCAGCACCTGGGGAGGGGGCGAAAGTCACGGGGAGCTGTTTTTT. The full variable domain, in which reference TRBV9 and TRBJ2-2 provide the parts outside the CDR3, is DSGVTQTPKHLITATGQRVTLRCSPRSGDLSVYWYQQSLDQGLQFLIQYYNGEERAKGNILERFSAQQFPDLHSELNLSSLELGDSALYFCASSTWGGGESHGELFFGEGSRLTVL.

This chain connects TRBV15 to TRBJ2-1, with a tentative D call TRBD2 (7 bases). Germline V gene sequence: CDR1 LNHNV, CDR2 YYDKDF (reference sequence). The CDR3 totals 15 residues. V lost 8 bases and J 0 bases, leaving 14 bases between the germline ends. The CDR3 sequence: CATGGGMSSYNEQFF. For the CDR3, the DNA is TGTGCCACCGGGGGGGGCATGAGCTCCTACAATGAGCAGTTCTTC.

The V call is TRBV19, the J call TRBJ1-5; a possible D gene is TRBD1 (6 bases). Between the trimmed V and J ends, which lost 1 base and 7 bases, there was a span of 11 bases. The CDR3 is made up of 14 amino acids. Germline-derived CDR1 and CDR2 are LNHDA and SQIVND (reference sequence). The CDR3 reads CASSIAGGWQPQHF. In nucleotides, the CDR3 is TGTGCCAGTAGTATAGCTGGGGGCTGGCAGCCCCAGCATTTT.

The chain is built from TRBV11-2 and TRBJ2-7; 8 bases are a match to TRBD1. CDR1 and CDR2 from the germline V gene are SGHAT and FQNNGV. There are 12 residues in the CDR3. Trimming at V came to 5 bases and at J to 4 bases, leaving 1 base not matched to a gene. CDR3 in amino acids: CASSRDRYEQYF. The DNA for the CDR3 is TGTGCCAGCAGCCGGGACAGGTACGAGCAGTACTTC.

This clone was detected only once. This sequence joins TRBV15 and TRBJ2-7, with 8 bases identical to TRBD1. Trimming at V came to 6 bases and at J to 0 bases, leaving 22 bases not matched to a gene. The CDR3 extends over 20 amino acids. From germline, CDR1 is LNHNV and CDR2 YYDKDF (reference sequence). CDR3 nucleotide sequence: TGTGCCACCAGTCGCGGACAGGGACTTAGGTCCTTAGGTAACTCCTACGAGCAGTACTTC. The encoded protein is CATSRGQGLRSLGNSYEQYF.

The chain recombines TRBV10-3 with TRBJ1-5, with D maybe TRBD1 (6 bases). The CDR3 runs to 14 residues. The ends were cut back, 3 bases at V and 4 bases at J, with 10 bases in the middle. CDR1 and CDR2 (germline): ENHRY, SYGVKD. CDR3 sequence reads: CAISDWGRNQPQHF. In DNA, the CDR3 is TGTGCCATCAGTGATTGGGGGCGGAATCAGCCCCAGCATTTT.

J is TRBJ1-2 and V is TRBV30; 9 bases map to TRBD1. This CDR3 contains 12 residues. Germline V CDR1 and CDR2: GTSNPN, SVGIG (reference sequence). Here the CDR3 DNA reads TGTGTTTCAGACAGGGGGGGTTATGGCTACACCTTC. Translating gives CVSDRGGYGYTF. Full variable domain (remainder filled in from reference TRBV30 and TRBJ1-2): SQTIHQWPATLVQPVGSPLSLECTVEGTSNPNLYWYRQAAGRGLQLLFYSVGIGQISSEVPQNLSASRPQDRQFILSSKKLLLSDSGFYLCVSDRGGYGYTFGSGTRLTVV.

This chain uses TRBV18 with TRBJ2-3, with D perhaps TRBD2 (5 bases). CDR3 length: 13 residues. V was pared by 3 bases and J by 3 bases, with 7 bases between. Germline CDR1 KGHSH, CDR2 LQKENI. The CDR3 DNA reads TGTGCCAGCTCACCGCCGGGGACAGATACGCAGTATTTT. Translation: CASSPPGTDTQYF.

The V gene is TRBV14, the J gene TRBJ2-3, with D perhaps TRBD1 (6 bases). The germline gives CDR1 SGHDN, CDR2 FVKESK. CDR3 length equals 14 residues. V was clipped by 3 bases and J by 7 bases, with 14 bases between them. The CDR3 loop is CASSQRGDRHTQYF. CDR3 sequence (DNA): TGTGCCAGCAGCCAGCGAGGAGACAGGCATACGCAGTATTTT.